Shown below are 20 T cell receptor beta chains from a single sample sequenced in a study of blood T cell repertoires in COVID-19. Using immunoSEQ multiplex PCR, the repertoire was profiled, and TCRdb retains in-frame clones only, with some absent. This table has 260,000 or so clones, 85% appearing once. The sequencing sample was made of PBMCs or T cells enriched from blood (not recorded which). The receptors stem from a woman aged 45-65 years who had recovered from COVID-19.

The chain joins TRBV10-2 to TRBJ1-1, with a tentative D call TRBD1 (5 bases). The CDR3 totals 14 residues. The V gene's germline CDR1 is WSHSY and CDR2 SAAADI. Between the trimmed V and J ends, which lost 0 bases and 3 bases, there was a span of 8 bases. CDR3: CASSESGRHTEAFF. The CDR3, as DNA: TGCGCCAGCAGTGAGTCGGGGCGGCACACTGAAGCTTTCTTT.

The chain employs TRBV9 and TRBJ1-4, with 9 bases that match TRBD1. The CDR3 extends over 15 amino acids. V gave up 0 bases and J gave up 8 bases; unmatched junction bases: 5. CDR1 is SGDLS and CDR2 is YYNGEE in the germline V gene. CDR3 region: CASSVGGQGREKLFF. The CDR3 nucleotides are TGTGCCAGCAGCGTAGGGGGACAGGGTCGAGAAAAACTGTTTTTT.

This rearrangement joins TRBV18 to TRBJ1-4; D may be TRBD1 (5 bases). Germline CDR1 is KGHSH and CDR2 is LQKENI. The CDR3 covers 13 residues. V shed 4 bases and J shed 2 bases, with 5 bases lying between them. In DNA, the CDR3 is TGTGCCAGCTCACGACAGACTAATGAAAAACTGTTTTTT. Its translation is CASSRQTNEKLFF. The full variable domain, rest sourced from reference TRBV18 and TRBJ1-4, is NAGVMQNPRHLVRRRGQEARLRCSPMKGHSHVYWYRQLPEEGLKFMVYLQKENIIDESGMPKERFSAEFPKEGPSILRIQQVVRGDSAAYFCASSRQTNEKLFFGSGTQLSVL.

The chain couples TRBV6-5 to TRBJ1-5, with no clear D. CDR3 length: 15 residues. Germline CDR1 MNHEY, CDR2 SVGAGI. V gave up 7 bases and J gave up 1 base, with 14 bases separating them. CDR3 DNA sequence: TGTGCCAGCACCGAGCAGGTTGGGAGCAATCAGCCCCAGCATTTT. Protein: CASTEQVGSNQPQHF.

The chain is built from TRBV11-2 and TRBJ1-2; D might be TRBD1 (6 bases). The CDR3 length is 14 residues. Germline CDR1 SGHAT, CDR2 FQNNGV. V was shortened by 4 bases and J by 4 bases, with 13 bases between the two germline ends. The CDR3 loop reads CASSSNRVSYGYTF. The CDR3 coding sequence is TGTGCCAGCAGCTCAAACAGGGTATCCTATGGCTACACCTTC.

The rearrangement links TRBV14 to TRBJ2-1, with no clear D. Trimming cost V 1 base and J 2 bases, with 12 bases left between them. This CDR3 comprises 16 residues. CDR1 is SGHDN, CDR2 FVKESK, per germline. The CDR3 sequence: CASSQGSRITYNEQFF. CDR3 coding DNA: TGTGCCAGCAGCCAAGGGTCTAGGATAACCTACAATGAGCAGTTCTTC.

The genes are TRBV5-1 and TRBJ2-7; TRBD1 matches 8 bases. Trimming removed 2 bases from V and 4 bases from J; junction bases left unmatched: 8. CDR1 is SGHRS and CDR2 is YFSETQ in the germline V gene. This CDR3 has 15 amino acids. The CDR3 is CASSFSGGAQYEQYF. The CDR3 DNA reads TGCGCCAGCAGCTTCTCAGGGGGCGCGCAGTACGAGCAGTACTTC.

The chain links TRBV10-3 to TRBJ2-1; D is perhaps TRBD1 (5 bases). V was pared by 2 bases and J by 0 bases, with 14 bases between. Germline V gives CDR1 ENHRY, CDR2 SYGVKD. The CDR3 spans 17 residues. This chain's CDR3 is CAISEVQGPFSYNEQFF. Written as DNA, the CDR3 is TGTGCCATCAGTGAGGTCCAGGGCCCGTTCTCCTACAATGAGCAGTTCTTC.

This chain links TRBV7-9 with TRBJ1-1; no reliable D call. V was pared by 1 base and J by 2 bases, with 8 bases between. Per germline, CDR1 SEHNR and CDR2 FQNEAQ (reference sequence). This CDR3 region has 14 residues. Here the CDR3 reads CASSLVGSNTEAFF. The CDR3 DNA follows: TGTGCCAGCAGCTTAGTCGGTTCTAACACTGAAGCTTTCTTT. The complete variable domain, with remaining parts taken from reference TRBV7-9 and TRBJ1-1, reads DTGVSQNPRHKITKRGQNVTFRCDPISEHNRLYWYRQTLGQGPEFLTYFQNEAQLEKSRLLSDRFSAERPKGSFSTLEIQRTEQGDSAMYLCASSLVGSNTEAFFGQGTRLTVV.

The chain joins TRBV7-9 to TRBJ1-2; 8 bases align to TRBD1. Trimming cost V 5 bases and J 6 bases; bases outside gene matches: 5. The CDR3 totals 13 residues. CDR1 and CDR2 from the germline V gene are SEHNR and FQNEAQ (reference sequence). Here the CDR3 DNA reads TGTGCCAGCAGCACGGGACAGGAAAATGGCTACACCTTC. Protein: CASSTGQENGYTF.

The J gene is TRBJ1-2, the V gene TRBV7-9; 9 nucleotides match TRBD1. The J segment lost 2 bases and the V segment lost 5 bases, leaving 6 bases of the junction unmatched. CDR3 length: 15 residues. Germline CDR1 reads SEHNR; CDR2 reads FQNEAQ (reference sequence). The CDR3 loop is CASSLGQGGNYGYTF. CDR3 coding DNA: TGTGCCAGCAGCCTGGGACAGGGTGGGAACTATGGCTACACCTTC.

V gene TRBV27 combines with J gene TRBJ1-1, with 7 nucleotides matching TRBD1. CDR1 and CDR2 (germline): MNHEY, SMNVEV (reference sequence). This CDR3 is built from 15 residues. The J segment lost 5 bases and the V segment lost 9 bases, leaving 15 bases of the junction unmatched. The CDR3 DNA is TGTGCCAGTCAACAGGGGAAAAGAGGTTTTACTGAAGCTTTCTTT. Protein product: CASQQGKRGFTEAFF.

The chain combines TRBV29-1 with TRBJ1-3, with D maybe TRBD1 (5 bases). V dropped 5 bases and J dropped 1 base, with 9 bases sitting between them. Germline CDR1 reads SQVTM; CDR2 reads ANQGSEA. The CDR3 spans 13 residues. CDR3 bases: TGCAGCGTTCTCAGGGAATCTGGAAACACCATATATTTT. Residues: CSVLRESGNTIYF.

The V and J genes are TRBV27 and TRBJ1-6; 9 bases fit TRBD1. After removal of 0 bases from V and 9 bases from J, the junction contained 6 bases not matched to a gene. Germline V gene data show CDR1 as MNHEY and CDR2 as SMNVEV (reference sequence). The CDR3 is made up of 16 amino acids. CDR3 amino acids: CASSLSRGQGSSPLHF. The CDR3 DNA reads as TGTGCCAGCAGTTTATCGAGGGGACAGGGAAGTTCACCCCTCCACTTT.

This sequence joins TRBV19 and TRBJ1-5; D remains ambiguous. Germline values: CDR1 LNHDA, CDR2 SQIVND (reference sequence). This CDR3 is 14 amino acids long. Trimming pared 7 bases from V and 0 bases from J, leaving 10 bases between. The CDR3 DNA reads as TGTGCCAGTAACCAGCGGGTTAGCAATCAGCCCCAGCATTTT. This translates into CASNQRVSNQPQHF.

CDR3 residues: CASSFNPGQGSEAFF. Written as DNA, the CDR3 is TGTGCCAGCAGCTTTAATCCGGGACAGGGGTCTGAAGCTTTCTTT. The rearrangement links TRBV11-2 to TRBJ1-1; TRBD1 matches 10 bases. Germline assignment: CDR1 SGHAT and CDR2 FQNNGV. V lost 3 bases, J lost 6 bases, and 7 bases stayed unmatched. CDR3 length: 15 amino acids.

This chain joins TRBV2 and TRBJ2-3, with a possible D match to TRBD1 (5 bases). Per the germline V gene, CDR1 is SNHLY and CDR2 is FYNNEI. The length of the CDR3 is 14 residues. V was cut by 7 bases and J by 1 base, with 12 bases left in between. CDR3 in amino acids: CASTWLGGTDTQYF. The CDR3 coding sequence is TGTGCCAGCACGTGGCTAGGGGGCACAGATACGCAGTATTTT.

V and J are TRBV4-1 and TRBJ1-2; 10 bases are a match to TRBD1. The CDR3 is made up of 14 amino acids. Germline V gives CDR1 MGHRA, CDR2 YSYEKL. Trimming took 3 bases from V and 5 from J; bases not matched to a gene: 3. CDR3 in amino acids: CASSQTGGGYGYTF. The CDR3 DNA follows: TGCGCCAGCAGCCAGACAGGGGGCGGGTATGGCTACACCTTC.

The chain links TRBV7-8 to TRBJ1-2; D gene unclear. CDR3 length: 15 residues. Germline-derived CDR1 and CDR2 are SGHVS and FQNEAQ. With 1 base removed from V and 1 base from J, the gap between germline ends came to 10 bases. This chain's CDR3 is CASSLGGGDNYGYTF. The CDR3 region has the DNA TGTGCCAGCAGCTTAGGGGGAGGAGATAACTATGGCTACACCTTC.

This rearrangement joins TRBV30 to TRBJ1-2; perhaps TRBD1 as D (6 bases). The CDR3 length is 13 residues. The germline V and J ends were trimmed by 4 bases and 0 bases, with 9 bases remaining between them. Germline lookup yields CDR1 GTSNPN and CDR2 SVGIG (reference sequence). The CDR3 nucleotides read TGTGCCTGGACCAGGACAGCTAACTATGGCTACACCTTC. Its translation: CAWTRTANYGYTF. The variable domain in full, completed from reference TRBV30 and TRBJ1-2, reads SQTIHQWPATLVQPVGSPLSLECTVEGTSNPNLYWYRQAAGRGLQLLFYSVGIGQISSEVPQNLSASRPQDRQFILSSKKLLLSDSGFYLCAWTRTANYGYTFGSGTRLTVV.